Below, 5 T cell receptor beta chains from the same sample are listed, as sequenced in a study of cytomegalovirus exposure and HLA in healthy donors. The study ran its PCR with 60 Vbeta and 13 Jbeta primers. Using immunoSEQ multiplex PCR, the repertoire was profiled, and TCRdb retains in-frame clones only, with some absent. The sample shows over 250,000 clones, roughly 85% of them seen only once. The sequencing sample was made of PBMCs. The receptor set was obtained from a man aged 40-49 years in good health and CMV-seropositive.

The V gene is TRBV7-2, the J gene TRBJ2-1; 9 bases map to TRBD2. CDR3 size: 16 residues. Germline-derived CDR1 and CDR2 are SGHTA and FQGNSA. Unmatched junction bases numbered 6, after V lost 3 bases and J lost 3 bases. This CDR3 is CASSFTGTSFYNEQFF. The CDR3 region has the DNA TGTGCCAGCAGCTTTACCGGGACTAGCTTCTACAATGAGCAGTTCTTC.

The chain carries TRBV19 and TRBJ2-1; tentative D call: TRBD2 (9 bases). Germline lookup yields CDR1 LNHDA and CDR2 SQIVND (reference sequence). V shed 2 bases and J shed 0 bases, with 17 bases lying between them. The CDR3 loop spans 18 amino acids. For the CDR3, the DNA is TGTGCCAGTAGTATACTCGCTAGCGGGACAGGCTCCTACAATGAGCAGTTCTTC. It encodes CASSILASGTGSYNEQFF.

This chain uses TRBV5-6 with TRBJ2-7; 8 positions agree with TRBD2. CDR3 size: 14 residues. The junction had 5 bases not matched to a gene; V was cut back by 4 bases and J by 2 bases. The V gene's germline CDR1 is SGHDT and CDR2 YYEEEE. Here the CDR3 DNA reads TGTGCCAGCAGCAAGGGACTAGTAACCTACGAGCAGTACTTC. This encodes CASSKGLVTYEQYF.

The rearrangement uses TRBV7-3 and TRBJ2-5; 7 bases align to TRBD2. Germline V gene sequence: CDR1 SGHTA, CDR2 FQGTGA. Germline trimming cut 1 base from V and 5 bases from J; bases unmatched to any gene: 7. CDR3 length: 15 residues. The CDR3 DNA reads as TGTGCCAGCAGCTTAATGGGGGGGTCCGGCGAGACCCAGTACTTC. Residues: CASSLMGGSGETQYF.

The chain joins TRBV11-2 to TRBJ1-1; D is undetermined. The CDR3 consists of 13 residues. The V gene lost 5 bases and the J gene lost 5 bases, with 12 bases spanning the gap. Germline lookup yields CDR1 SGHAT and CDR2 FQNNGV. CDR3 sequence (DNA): TGTGCCAGCAGCCTAAATCTCGCTACTGAAGCTTTCTTT. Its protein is CASSLNLATEAFF.